Listed below are T cell receptor beta chains from one sample, sequenced in a study of T cells in Graves' hyperthyroidism and ophthalmopathy. Via MiXCR, TCRdb re-called the multiplex PCR reads, giving one row per CDR3 protein. The data contain about 540,000 distinct CDR3 sequences, about half of them singletons. Sequenced input: peripheral blood or thyroid tissue (not recorded which). The receptors derive from a woman aged 18-29 years with Graves' hyperthyroidism. Both conserved end residues are part of each CDR3. D genes are given only for firm matches. The size entry is marked missing in some rows and otherwise reads once, few, many or a size class.

d_gene,abundance,j_gene,v_gene,CDR3nt,CDR3aa
TRBD1,few,TRBJ1-2,TRBV2,TGTGCCGGGACAGGGGGCGAGGGCTATGGCTACACCTTC,CAGTGGEGYGYTF
TRBD1,NA,TRBJ2-5,TRBV20-1,TGCAGTGCTCAAGGGAGAGGGGGCTATGAGACCCAGTACTTC,CSAQGRGGYETQYF
NA,few,TRBJ1-6,TRBV20-1,TGCAGTGCTAGAGATCCTCAGAAGGGGATTAATTCACCCCTCCACTTT,CSARDPQKGINSPLHF
NA,NA,TRBJ2-7,TRBV7-3,TGTGCCAGCAGCTGGACGGCCTCCTACGAGCAGTCCTTC,CASSWTASYEQSF
TRBD1,many,TRBJ1-2,TRBV10-2,TGCGCCAGCCGAAACGGGGGGAGCAGGGGGAACTATGGCTACACCTTC,CASRNGGSRGNYGYTF
NA,NA,TRBJ2-2,TRBV6-1,TGTGCCAGCAGGACATGGGCGGGAAACACCGGGGAGCTGTTTTTT,CASRTWAGNTGELFF
TRBD1,NA,TRBJ1-1,TRBV9,TGTGCCAGCAGCTTGGGACAGACTGAAGCTTTCTTT,CASSLGQTEAFF
NA,NA,TRBJ1-2,TRBV20-1,TGCAGTGCTAGAGATACAGGGCACTATGGCTACACCTTC,CSARDTGHYGYTF
NA,few,TRBJ1-1,TRBV11-2,TGTGCCAGCACCGAGGGGGGAGGTGGCACTGAAGCTTTCTTT,CASTEGGGGTEAFF
NA,many,TRBJ2-7,TRBV29-1,TGCAGCGTTGAAGTGCTGGGACACGAGCAGTACTTC,CSVEVLGHEQYF
NA,many,TRBJ2-7,TRBV7-9,TGTGCCAGCAGCTTAGGGACCGCAGACGAGCAGTACTTC,CASSLGTADEQYF
NA,few,TRBJ2-7,TRBV12-3/TRBV12-4,TGTGCCAGCAGACCGCCGGGACGCGACGAGCAGTACTTC,CASRPPGRDEQYF
NA,many,TRBJ2-7,TRBV10-1,TGCGCCAGCAGTGAAGGGTTGGGGAACGAGCAGTACTTC,CASSEGLGNEQYF
TRBD1,NA,TRBJ2-7,TRBV4-2,TGTGCCAGCAGCCACACAAATCAGGGGGAGTGGTCCTACGAGCAGTACTTC,CASSHTNQGEWSYEQYF
NA,NA,TRBJ1-3,TRBV20-1,TGCAGTGCTAGAGCGGCAGACGAGGGAACCGGAAACACCATATATTTT,CSARAADEGTGNTIYF
NA,few,TRBJ2-7,TRBV4-1,TGCGCCAGCAGCCAAGTACCCATTTCCTACGAGCAGTACTTC,CASSQVPISYEQYF
TRBD1,NA,TRBJ2-7,TRBV20-1,TGCAGTGCTAGAAGACCTGGACAGGGCACCTACGAGCAGTACTTC,CSARRPGQGTYEQYF
TRBD1,NA,TRBJ1-4,TRBV20-1,TGCAGTGCTATAGGACAGGAGGGTGAAAAACTGTTTTTT,CSAIGQEGEKLFF
NA,NA,TRBJ1-2,TRBV7-9,TGTGCCAGCAGCTACTCCATACGGCTTCCTAACTATGGCTACACCTTC,CASSYSIRLPNYGYTF
NA,NA,TRBJ2-4,TRBV29-1,TGCAGCGTTGAAGGCCGCCGGGGACACATTCAGTACTTC,CSVEGRRGHIQYF
NA,few,TRBJ2-6,TRBV5-1,TGCGCCAGCAGCATCGCCACAGGCCAATTGAGGGGGGCCAACGTCCTGACTTTC,CASSIATGQLRGANVLTF
NA,NA,TRBJ2-7,TRBV29-1,TGCAGTGCGGGCTGGAACGAGCAGTACTTC,CSAGWNEQYF
TRBD2,few,TRBJ2-5,TRBV7-9,TGTGCCAGCAGCGGGACTACCCTCGGGGAGACCCAGTACTTC,CASSGTTLGETQYF
TRBD1,once,TRBJ1-2,TRBV7-2,TGTGCCAGCAGCCCGGGACAGGGGGCGAATGGCTACACCTTC,CASSPGQGANGYTF
NA,once,TRBJ1-6,TRBV7-9,TGTGCCAGTTATCCCGGGACGGCCAATTCACCCCTCCACTTT,CASYPGTANSPLHF
TRBD1,NA,TRBJ1-1,TRBV24-1,TGTGCCACCAGTGCGGGGGGGACAGCCACCACTGAAGCTTTCTTT,CATSAGGTATTEAFF
TRBD1,many,TRBJ1-4,TRBV12-3/TRBV12-4,TGTGCCAGCAGCTTGTCCTGGACAGGGGATGAAAAACTGTTTTTT,CASSLSWTGDEKLFF
TRBD2,many,TRBJ2-7,TRBV5-1,TGCGCCAGCAGCTTGGGAACACTAGCGGCTCATTCCTCCTACGAGCAGTACTTC,CASSLGTLAAHSSYEQYF
TRBD1,many,TRBJ1-5,TRBV19,TGTGCCAGTAGGGACAGGGGGGACCAGCCCCAGCATTTT,CASRDRGDQPQHF
NA,NA,TRBJ1-2,TRBV19,TGTGCCAGTAGTATAATGGATAGACCCACTTATGGCTACACCTTC,CASSIMDRPTYGYTF
NA,NA,TRBJ1-1,TRBV5-1,TGCGCCAGCAGCTTGTTGAGGGAGGGCACTGAAGCTTTCTTT,CASSLLREGTEAFF
NA,many,TRBJ1-1,TRBV6-4,TGTGCCAGCAGTGACTCCCGGCGGGGTAGGGGTGCGGCTTTCTTT,CASSDSRRGRGAAFF
NA,NA,TRBJ1-1,TRBV10-3,TGTGCCAGCAGTGACGGACGAAACACTGAAGCTTTCTTT,CASSDGRNTEAFF
NA,NA,TRBJ2-6,TRBV29-1,TGCAGCGTTGGGGACGGAGCTAACGTCCTGACTTTC,CSVGDGANVLTF
TRBD2,NA,TRBJ2-5,TRBV20-1,TGCAGTGCTTTTAGCGGGCAAGAGACCCAGTACTTC,CSAFSGQETQYF
NA,NA,TRBJ1-1,TRBV24-1,TGTGCCACCAGTGATTCGGGGGGGAGGACTGAAGCTTTCTTT,CATSDSGGRTEAFF
TRBD2,NA,TRBJ2-7,TRBV24-1,TGTGCCACCAGTGGGAATAGCGGGCCGCACGAGCAGTACTTC,CATSGNSGPHEQYF
NA,NA,TRBJ1-5,TRBV11-3,TGTGCCAGCAGCTTAAACGGAGGTCAGCCCCAGCATTTT,CASSLNGGQPQHF
NA,many,TRBJ1-4,TRBV2,TGTGCCAGCAGGCCCTCCTTCAGGGAAAAACTGTTTTTT,CASRPSFREKLFF
NA,NA,TRBJ1-1,TRBV5-1,TGCGCCAGCAGCTTGGCAGGGCGGTACACTGAAGCTTTCTTT,CASSLAGRYTEAFF
NA,few,TRBJ2-7,TRBV10-2,TGTGCCAGCACCCCACAGGGAGGGTCCTACGAGCAGTACTTC,CASTPQGGSYEQYF
TRBD2,few,TRBJ2-7,TRBV7-9,TGTGCCAGCAGCCGCGGGACTAGCGGGAGTTACGAGCAGTACTTC,CASSRGTSGSYEQYF
TRBD2,many,TRBJ2-5,TRBV29-1,TGCAGCGTTCCAGCGGGAGGTTTCCAAGAGACCCAGTACTTC,CSVPAGGFQETQYF
TRBD2,NA,TRBJ2-7,TRBV12-5,TGTGCTAGTGGCTCAAGCGGGAGTGGCTCCTACGAGCAGTACTTC,CASGSSGSGSYEQYF
TRBD2,NA,TRBJ2-5,TRBV7-2,TGTGCCAGCAGCTTATTTGGCGGGGGACAAGAGACCCAGTACTTC,CASSLFGGGQETQYF
TRBD2,NA,TRBJ2-5,TRBV19,TGTGCCAGTAGTAGAAGGACTAGCGGGGGGACCCAGTACTTC,CASSRRTSGGTQYF
NA,few,TRBJ2-7,TRBV10-2,TGTGCCAGCAGTTACATAACTAGGACCTACGAGCAGTACTTC,CASSYITRTYEQYF
NA,few,TRBJ2-7,TRBV7-9,TGTGCCAGCAGCTTGGACGACACAGGCTTCTACGAGCAGTACTTC,CASSLDDTGFYEQYF
NA,NA,TRBJ2-5,TRBV7-9,TGTGCCAGCAGCCCAAGGTTTTTCGAGACCCAGTACTTC,CASSPRFFETQYF
TRBD1,few,TRBJ2-5,TRBV5-1,TGCGCCAGCAGCTTGGCCGACAGGGGCCAAGAGACCCAGTACTTC,CASSLADRGQETQYF
NA,NA,TRBJ1-4,TRBV29-1,TGCAGCGTTGAAGTCCCTGGAGGGGGAAGCTCTAATGAAAAACTGTTTTTT,CSVEVPGGGSSNEKLFF
NA,NA,TRBJ1-2,TRBV19,TGTGCCAGTAGTATTGACGTGGGTCAGGCCCGTGGCTACACCTTC,CASSIDVGQARGYTF
TRBD2,NA,TRBJ2-7,TRBV29-1,TGCAGCGTTGGAGGAGTCGGGGGGAGCAACGAGCAGTACTTC,CSVGGVGGSNEQYF